In this sample, the clone carrying this TCR beta chain turned up a few times. Its antigen remains unknown. This sample was included in a study of vaccination and CD4 T cells after COVID-19. At the level of the study: Treatment of control cultures consisted of a CEFX pool, an HIV-1 Nef pool, or no peptide.

This CDR3 region has 16 residues. Germline V gene data show CDR1 as LNHNV and CDR2 as YYDKDF (reference sequence). V was shortened by 1 base and J by 3 bases, with 13 bases between the two germline ends. The study sequenced cultured CD4+ T cell DNA using the Oncomine TCR Beta short-read assay. TCRdb passed the PCR reads through MiXCR, listing each CDR3 protein once. This table holds 15,000 to 20,000 distinct CDR3 sequences, 50% found once. Sample treatment: roughly 11-day PBMC culture with coronavirus spike peptide pools or control peptides (ViraFEST assay). Under the ViraFEST approach, antigen-specific T cells were expanded with peptide pools and TCRs subsequently sequenced. Wells contained roughly 2.2 million PBMCs each, and these were cultured with around 10 IU/ml IL-2 and around 10 ug/ml peptide pools. Following a culture period (10 days), negative selection was used to isolate CD4+ T cells.

This TCR was recovered from a human donor who had recovered from COVID-19. This chain connects TRBV15 to TRBJ1-5; D perhaps matches TRBD1 (5 bases). The sequenced material came from CD4+ T cells from blood, cultured in vitro. The CDR3 spells CATSRGFGANNQPQHF. The CDR3 DNA sequence: TGTGCCACCAGCAGAGGGTTTGGGGCGAACAATCAGCCCCAGCATTTT.